This TCR beta chain was recovered during a study of blood T cell repertoires in COVID-19. Whole-study context: Samples of COVID-19 (acute and convalescent) were obtained from the United States, Italy and Spain. Sample material is recorded as cDNA or gDNA derived from T cells, B-cell-depleted T cells, or PBMCs.

Study processing details: Estimation of nucleated cell counts relied on the amplification of reference gene primers. Measured with immunoSEQ multiplex PCR; TCRdb has only the in-frame clones, and not every one. V, J and clone size are those of that table, while D and trimming were read from the DNA. This sample has 250,000 to 300,000 clones, with roughly 91% found just once. Sequenced material: peripheral blood. This receptor was identified in a man aged 35-49 years with acute or convalescent COVID-19.

The CDR3 loop reads CASMPTMGQSPSGNTIYF. CDR3 coding DNA: TGTGCCAGCATGCCGACAATGGGACAGTCCCCCTCTGGAAACACCATATATTTT. V usage is TRBV7-8 and J usage is TRBJ1-3, with TRBD1 identical over 7 bases. With V trimmed by 7 bases and J by 0 bases, 15 bases remained unmatched. CDR1 and CDR2 (germline): SGHVS, FQNEAQ. The CDR3 loop spans 18 amino acids.